This TCR beta chain was documented in a study of blood T cell repertoires in COVID-19. Cohort placement rested on clinical history that participants reported themselves. Symptom resolution, clearance, or two negative PCRs marked the recovered donors of Cohort 3. This clone was counted once. V lost 4 bases and J lost 3, with 17 bases in between. CDR1 is SGHRS and CDR2 is YFSETQ in the germline V gene. The CDR3 consists of 16 residues. Source study methods: Estimation of nucleated cell counts was performed using reference gene primer amplification. This table comes from immunoSEQ multiplex PCR, and its TCRdb copy is limited to in-frame clones, with some not included. From that table come the V and J calls and clone size; the DNA was used to work out D and trimming. This table holds about 140,000 clones, about 75% found once.

The source is a woman between 50 and 59 years old who had recovered from COVID-19. The chain couples TRBV5-1 to TRBJ2-1; D perhaps matches TRBD2 (5 bases). Sequences were obtained from PBMCs or T cells enriched from blood (not recorded which). In nucleotides, the CDR3 is TGCGCCAGCAGCCCCCAACTAGTCCCTTTCTACAATGAGCAGTTCTTC. Amino acid sequence: CASSPQLVPFYNEQFF.